Listed below are T cell receptor beta chains from one sample, sequenced in a study of chronic HIV infection and antiretroviral therapy. Each CDR3 protein gets one entry after TCRdb re-called the 5' RACE reads with MiXCR. Of approximately 30,000 distinct CDR3 sequences in the sample, 7.5% to 10% were seen once. Sequencing was carried out using peripheral blood. These receptors all come from an adult who had HIV and had not received antiretroviral therapy, or was an uninfected healthy control (not recorded which). Both conserved end residues are part of each CDR3. D genes are given only for firm matches. Some rows mark clone size as missing; the rest say once, few, many or name a class of expanded clone.

v_gene	d_gene	abundance	j_gene	CDR3aa	CDR3nt
TRBV5-1	TRBD1	many	TRBJ2-3	CASSLGTGSSTDTQYF	TGCGCCAGCAGCTTAGGGACAGGCTCTAGCACAGATACGCAGTATTTT
TRBV29-1	-	many	TRBJ2-5	CSVGLPETQYF	TGCAGCGTTGGCTTGCCAGAGACCCAGTACTTC
TRBV7-9	-	few	TRBJ1-1	CASSTTPNTEAFF	TGTGCCAGCAGCACAACACCGAACACTGAAGCTTTCTTT
TRBV5-5	-	few	TRBJ2-7	CASSLGVSGEQYF	TGTGCCAGCAGCTTGGGGGTGAGCGGGGAGCAGTACTTC
TRBV2	-	many	TRBJ2-6	CASSDGVTGANVLTF	TGTGCCAGCAGTGATGGGGTAACCGGGGCCAACGTCCTGACTTTC
TRBV28	TRBD1	-	TRBJ2-3	CASSEHRGPDTQYF	TGTGCCAGCAGCGAACACAGGGGGCCAGATACGCAGTATTTT
TRBV29-1	-	many	TRBJ2-2	CSVAVSNTGELFF	TGCAGCGTTGCGGTCTCGAACACCGGGGAGCTGTTTTTT
TRBV20-1	TRBD1	many	TRBJ1-4	CSARVPGGEGNEKLFF	TGCAGTGCTAGAGTCCCAGGGGGCGAAGGGAATGAAAAACTGTTTTTT
TRBV7-9	TRBD1	-	TRBJ2-7	CASSSHRGPYEQYF	TGTGCCAGCAGCTCTCACAGGGGCCCCTACGAGCAGTACTTC
TRBV14	-	many	TRBJ2-3	CASSPPGWRDTQYF	TGTGCCAGCAGCCCTCCAGGCTGGCGAGATACGCAGTATTTT
TRBV12-3/TRBV12-4	-	few	TRBJ2-7	CASREGRRYEQYF	TGTGCCAGCCGAGAGGGGCGCCGCTACGAGCAGTACTTC
TRBV7-4	-	many	TRBJ2-5	CASSLRAGNQETQYF	TGTGCCAGCAGCTTAAGGGCGGGTAATCAAGAGACCCAGTACTTC
TRBV11-2	TRBD2	few	TRBJ2-1	CASSFPGLADPHSYNEQFF	TGTGCCAGCAGCTTTCCGGGACTAGCGGACCCCCACTCCTACAATGAGCAGTTCTTC
TRBV6-5	-	few	TRBJ1-1	CASSSSPSTNTEAFF	TGTGCCAGCAGTTCCAGTCCCTCCACGAACACTGAAGCTTTCTTT
TRBV11-2	TRBD1	-	TRBJ1-1	CASSSPTGIPEAFF	TGTGCCAGCAGCTCCCCGACAGGGATCCCTGAAGCTTTCTTT
TRBV6-5	-	many	TRBJ1-3	CATSRGGIDTIYF	TGTGCCACCTCCCGAGGGGGGATTGACACCATATATTTT
TRBV29-1	TRBD1	few	TRBJ1-2	CSVGGTGILYGYTF	TGCAGCGTTGGTGGGACAGGAATTCTTTATGGCTACACCTTC
TRBV14	-	-	TRBJ2-2	CASRRQITGELFF	TGTGCCAGCAGGAGACAGATCACCGGGGAGCTGTTTTTT
TRBV7-6	TRBD2	many	TRBJ2-7	CASSPGLAGGPYHF	TGTGCCAGCAGCCCAGGACTAGCGGGAGGACCTTATCATTTC
TRBV20-1	-	many	TRBJ2-3	CSARRGGGTDTQYF	TGCAGTGCTAGAAGGGGGGGCGGAACAGATACGCAGTATTTT
TRBV15	-	many	TRBJ2-3	CATSEGVPATDTQYF	TGTGCCACCAGCGAAGGGGTCCCAGCCACAGATACGCAGTATTTT
TRBV6-5	-	-	TRBJ1-6	CASSSQAGGNSPLHF	TGTGCCAGCAGTTCACAGGCAGGCGGGAATTCACCCCTCCACTTT
TRBV29-1	TRBD2	many	TRBJ2-3	CSAGKREKDTQYF	TGCAGCGCGGGTAAGCGGGAGAAGGATACGCAGTATTTT
TRBV18	-	many	TRBJ1-5	CASSPLESNQPQHF	TGTGCCAGCTCACCACTGGAGAGCAATCAGCCCCAGCATTTT
TRBV6-6	-	many	TRBJ2-6	CASRPLSSGANVLTF	TGTGCCAGCAGGCCACTTAGCTCTGGGGCCAACGTCCTGACTTTC
TRBV6-2/TRBV6-3	-	few	TRBJ1-1	CASNQPGSAAFF	TGTGCCAGCAACCAACCGGGAAGTGCAGCTTTCTTT
TRBV5-6	-	-	TRBJ1-2	CASSLRLAPRYGYTF	TGTGCCAGCAGCTTGCGACTGGCCCCACGCTATGGCTACACCTTC
TRBV6-6	TRBD2	few	TRBJ2-3	CASTISGSSQYF	TGTGCCAGCACCATCAGCGGGAGTTCGCAGTATTTT
TRBV15	-	few	TRBJ2-3	CATSRGHRMDTQYF	TGTGCCACCAGCAGGGGACACCGAATGGATACGCAGTATTTT
TRBV2	-	few	TRBJ2-2	CASSELVSTNTGELFF	TGTGCCAGCAGTGAATTGGTCAGCACGAACACCGGGGAGCTGTTTTTT
TRBV3-1	-	many	TRBJ1-1	CASSQEAGLNTEAFF	TGTGCCAGCAGCCAAGAGGCGGGCCTGAACACTGAAGCTTTCTTT
TRBV4-1	-	-	TRBJ2-1	CASSQEQWNEQFF	TGCGCCAGCAGCCAAGAACAGTGGAATGAGCAGTTCTTC
TRBV29-1	-	few	TRBJ2-7	CSGRDQGFYEQYF	TGCAGCGGCCGGGACCAGGGGTTCTACGAGCAGTACTTC
TRBV29-1	-	few	TRBJ1-5	CSVSQGNQPQHF	TGCAGCGTTTCTCAGGGTAATCAGCCCCAGCATTTT
TRBV29-1	TRBD1	-	TRBJ2-7	CSVIGTGAGEQYF	TGCAGCGTGATCGGGACAGGGGCCGGCGAGCAGTACTTC
TRBV7-9	-	-	TRBJ1-1	CASSFPAGNTEAFF	TGTGCCAGCAGCTTTCCCGCAGGGAACACTGAAGCTTTCTTT
TRBV5-1	-	many	TRBJ2-4	CASSPDTFRTVAKNIQYF	TGCGCCAGCAGCCCAGACACTTTCCGAACGGTAGCCAAAAACATTCAGTACTTC
TRBV29-1	TRBD1	few	TRBJ1-5	CSVAKQGLNQPQHF	TGCAGCGTCGCAAAACAGGGGCTCAATCAGCCCCAGCATTTT
TRBV6-5	-	few	TRBJ2-7	CASSNMPGGTGYYEQYF	TGTGCCAGCAGTAACATGCCCGGGGGGACAGGTTATTACGAGCAGTACTTC
TRBV7-2	-	-	TRBJ2-5	CASSLAGFQETQYF	TGTGCCAGCAGCTTAGCTGGGTTCCAAGAGACCCAGTACTTC
TRBV20-1	TRBD1	-	TRBJ2-1	CSAPDRADYNEQFF	TGCAGTGCTCCCGACAGGGCCGACTACAATGAGCAGTTCTTC
TRBV7-2	TRBD1	many	TRBJ1-5	CASSLGQDRGGNQPQHF	TGTGCCAGCAGCTTAGGCCAGGACAGGGGAGGCAATCAGCCCCAGCATTTT
TRBV20-1	TRBD2	few	TRBJ2-3	CSASPPTSGTDTQYF	TGCAGTGCTAGCCCCCCTACTAGCGGCACAGATACGCAGTATTTT
TRBV10-3	TRBD1	few	TRBJ2-7	CAISESERQGDEQYF	TGTGCCATCAGTGAGTCCGAAAGACAGGGCGACGAGCAGTACTTC
TRBV5-1	-	few	TRBJ2-3	CASRRADTQYF	TGCGCCAGCAGACGGGCAGATACGCAGTATTTT
TRBV28	-	many	TRBJ2-3	CASSSTSTDTQYF	TGTGCCAGCAGTTCTACTAGCACAGATACGCAGTATTTT
TRBV29-1	-	few	TRBJ1-1	CSVGGGSTEAFF	TGCAGCGTTGGTGGGGGTAGCACTGAAGCTTTCTTT
TRBV7-2	TRBD1	many	TRBJ2-1	CASIPRDRVYNEQFF	TGTGCCAGCATCCCTAGGGACAGGGTTTACAATGAGCAGTTCTTC
TRBV12-3/TRBV12-4	-	few	TRBJ1-3	CASSPRSGAGNTIYF	TGTGCCAGCAGTCCCCGTTCGGGGGCCGGAAACACCATATATTTT
TRBV4-2	TRBD2	-	TRBJ2-7	CASSPTSGGPYEQYF	TGTGCCAGCAGCCCTACTAGCGGGGGCCCCTACGAGCAGTACTTC
TRBV5-1	TRBD2	many	TRBJ2-3	CASSLRLAGVTTDTQYF	TGCGCCAGCAGCCTAAGACTAGCGGGAGTAACCACAGATACGCAGTATTTT
TRBV12-3/TRBV12-4	-	-	TRBJ1-2	CASTRTGGYGYTF	TGTGCCAGCACTAGGACGGGAGGCTATGGCTACACCTTC